Presented here are 8 T cell receptor beta chains from one specimen sequenced in a study of T cell responses to AZD1222 COVID-19 vaccine. Only in-frame clones appear in the TCRdb table, and some are missing; sequencing was by immunoSEQ multiplex PCR. The repertoire holds tens of thousands of clones, with about 80% as singletons. The specimen comprised peripheral blood, sampled 28 days after the second AZD1222 dose. The receptors were sampled from an adult who received the AZD1222 COVID-19 vaccine.

This rearrangement joins TRBV6-6 to TRBJ1-4, with 7 bases that match TRBD1. This CDR3 has 14 residues. After removal of 6 bases from V and 7 bases from J, the junction contained 8 bases not matched to a gene. Germline V CDR1 and CDR2: MNHNY, SVGAGI (reference sequence). The CDR3: CASSPRQGGEKLFF. Here the CDR3 DNA reads TGTGCCAGCAGCCCTCGACAGGGAGGTGAAAAACTGTTTTTT.

The chain is built from TRBV7-2 and TRBJ1-5; tentatively, D is TRBD1 (5 bases). This CDR3 region has 13 residues. V lost 3 bases to trimming and J lost 4 bases, with 7 bases between them. The germline CDR1 and CDR2 sequences are SGHTA and FQGNSA. The CDR3 coding sequence is TGTGCCAGCAGCTTGTCAGGGAATCAGCCCCAGCATTTT. The encoded protein is CASSLSGNQPQHF.

The chain has TRBV6-5 and TRBJ1-5, with D tentatively TRBD1 (6 bases). V was pared by 4 bases and J by 3 bases, with 13 bases between. Germline assignment: CDR1 MNHEY and CDR2 SVGAGI. CDR3 size: 15 residues. The CDR3 region is CASSSQGFANQPQHF. CDR3 nucleotide sequence: TGTGCCAGCAGTTCACAGGGTTTCGCCAATCAGCCCCAGCATTTT.

The chain employs TRBV6-2 or TRBV6-3 and TRBJ2-1; TRBD1 matches at 8 bases. CDR1 is MNHEY, CDR2 SVGEGT, per germline. The CDR3 runs 14 residues. Trimming removed 6 bases from V and 3 bases from J; junction bases left unmatched: 4. CDR3 amino acids: CASSLRGLYNEQFF. The CDR3 nucleotides are TGTGCCAGCAGCCTCAGGGGGCTCTACAATGAGCAGTTCTTC.

This sequence joins TRBV19 and TRBJ1-4, with D possibly being TRBD1 (5 bases). This CDR3 is 12 amino acids long. The V gene lost 6 bases and the J gene lost 6 bases, with 8 bases spanning the gap. CDR1 is LNHDA, CDR2 SQIVND, per germline (reference sequence). DNA for the CDR3: TGTGCCAGTAGCGAGGGGTATGAAAAACTGTTTTTT. It translates to CASSEGYEKLFF.

The V and J genes are TRBV10-3 and TRBJ2-7, with 8 bases that match TRBD2. In germline, CDR1 is ENHRY, CDR2 SYGVKD. V lost 2 bases, J lost 0 bases, and 15 bases stayed unmatched. The CDR3 extends over 19 amino acids. This CDR3 reads CAISEQGGGPKSSSYEQYV. As DNA, the CDR3 is TGTGCCATCAGTGAGCAGGGCGGGGGGCCGAAATCTTCCTCCTACGAGCAGTACGTC.

About this clone itself: A junction boundary mismatches the germline segment, possibly from a read error. The gene calls are TRBV6-1 and TRBJ2-7, with 11 bases that match TRBD2. CDR3 length: 13 amino acids. Germline V CDR1 and CDR2: MNHNS, SASEGT. The CDR3 loop reads CASSEDSSGRTSF. CDR3 nucleotides: TGTGCCAGCAGTGAAGACTCTAGCGGGAGGACTTCCTTC.

The CDR3 DNA is TGTGCCAGCAGCTTAGCAGCGACAGCCCAAGAGACCCAGTACTTC. Its translation: CASSLAATAQETQYF. This chain connects TRBV7-2 to TRBJ2-5; maybe TRBD1 (5 bases). V lost 0 bases to trimming and J lost 1 base, with 9 bases between them. CDR1 and CDR2 (germline): SGHTA, FQGNSA. This CDR3 spans 15 amino acids. Full variable domain (remainder filled in from reference TRBV7-2 and TRBJ2-5): GAGVSQSPSNKVTEKGKDVELRCDPISGHTALYWYRQSLGQGLEFLIYFQGNSAPDKSGLPSDRFSAERTGGSVSTLTIQRTQQEDSAVYLCASSLAATAQETQYFGPGTRLLVL.